These 32 T cell receptor beta chains originate from one sample sequenced in a study of OX40 agonist ivuxolimab in advanced cancers. The assay was immunoSEQ multiplex PCR, and TCRdb's table has in-frame clones only and misses some. The top ten hold approximately 1.5% of the sample, which has 20,000 to 30,000 clones, roughly three quarters seen once. This material consisted of CD4+ or CD8+ T cells sorted from blood, taken in a trial of the OX40 agonist ivuxolimab. The receptors stem from an adult with an advanced solid tumor such as melanoma, head and neck, liver or kidney cancer.

The chain couples TRBV18 to TRBJ2-3, with D maybe TRBD2 (6 bases). Trimming took 6 bases from V and 4 from J, leaving 14 bases between them. The germline gives CDR1 KGHSH, CDR2 LQKENI. This CDR3 spans 14 amino acids. CDR3 in DNA: TGTGCCAGCTCCCTCGGGGACTTCTCAGATACGCAGTATTTT. It specifies CASSLGDFSDTQYF.

This clone was seen only once. V gene TRBV9 combines with J gene TRBJ1-1; D is unresolved. V gave up 0 bases and J gave up 4 bases, with 7 bases separating them. This CDR3 is built from 13 residues. The germline gives CDR1 SGDLS, CDR2 YYNGEE. CDR3 coding DNA: TGTGCCAGCAGCGTAGATATGGGCACTGAAGCTTTCTTT. Amino acid sequence: CASSVDMGTEAFF. Complete variable domain (other parts from reference TRBV9 and TRBJ1-1): DSGVTQTPKHLITATGQRVTLRCSPRSGDLSVYWYQQSLDQGLQFLIQYYNGEERAKGNILERFSAQQFPDLHSELNLSSLELGDSALYFCASSVDMGTEAFFGQGTRLTVV.

The chain has TRBV5-4 and TRBJ2-7, with a tentative D call TRBD2 (6 bases). V dropped 4 bases and J dropped 1 base, with 12 bases sitting between them. The CDR3 spans 14 residues. Germline V gene data show CDR1 as SGHNT and CDR2 as YYREEE (reference sequence). This chain's CDR3 is CASSQVGTSYEQYF. The CDR3 nucleotides are TGTGCCAGCAGCCAGGTGGGGACTTCCTACGAGCAGTACTTC.

The sample holds one count of this clone. The chain couples TRBV19 to TRBJ1-2; no reliable D call. Looked up from germline, CDR1 is LNHDA and CDR2 is SQIVND (reference sequence). V was shortened by 1 base and J by 2 bases, with 11 bases between the two germline ends. This CDR3 is built from 15 residues. The CDR3, as DNA: TGTGCCAGTAGTATAGCGAACATACCGAACTATGGCTACACCTTC. It yields the protein CASSIANIPNYGYTF.

J is TRBJ1-5 and V is TRBV25-1; no reliable D call. V was clipped by 1 base and J by 0 bases, with 13 bases between them. The CDR3 spans 17 residues. Germline values: CDR1 MGHDK, CDR2 SYGVNS. CDR3 region: CASSESGRRPSNQPQHF. The CDR3 bases are TGTGCCAGCAGTGAATCGGGCAGGCGACCTAGCAATCAGCCCCAGCATTTT.

The gene calls are TRBV27 and TRBJ2-1; D is possibly TRBD2 (5 bases). This CDR3 has 15 residues. CDR1 and CDR2 (germline): MNHEY, SMNVEV (reference sequence). The germline V and J ends were trimmed by 7 bases and 4 bases, with 17 bases remaining between them. For the CDR3, the DNA is TGTGCCAGCAACAGATTGGGCGGGCGTTACAATGAGCAGTTCTTC. As protein: CASNRLGGRYNEQFF.

This clone was seen more than once but under ten times. The chain links TRBV5-6 to TRBJ2-6; 8 bases align to TRBD1. Germline V CDR1 and CDR2: SGHDT, YYEEEE. Trimming took 2 bases from V and 0 from J; bases not matched to a gene: 4. The CDR3 is 17 amino acids. Written as DNA, the CDR3 is TGTGCCAGCAGCTTTTGGACAGGGAGCTCTGGGGCCAACGTCCTGACTTTC. Protein: CASSFWTGSSGANVLTF.

V gene TRBV28 combines with J gene TRBJ1-3; D not certain. Germline CDR1 reads MDHEN; CDR2 reads SYDVKM. V shed 5 bases and J shed 2 bases, with 19 bases lying between them. The CDR3 totals 17 residues. DNA of the CDR3: TGTGCCAGCAGTAACGCGCCGGACGTCCGGACTGGAAACACCATATATTTT. The encoded protein is CASSNAPDVRTGNTIYF.

The chain joins TRBV25-1 to TRBJ1-2, with 10 bases that match TRBD1. The CDR3 sequence is 16 residues long. Trimming removed 11 bases from V and 7 bases from J; junction bases left unmatched: 19. Germline CDR1 reads MGHDK; CDR2 reads SYGVNS. This CDR3 reads CASQGQGRGVSGGYTF. The CDR3 bases are TGTGCCTCGCAGGGACAGGGGCGAGGGGTATCGGGTGGCTACACCTTC.

The CDR3 spells CASSYFRGSPTDTQYF. DNA of the CDR3: TGTGCCAGCAGTTACTTTCGCGGGAGCCCCACAGATACGCAGTATTTT. This chain links TRBV6-5 with TRBJ2-3; TRBD2 aligns across 7 bases. CDR1 and CDR2 (germline): MNHEY, SVGAGI. The CDR3 sequence is 16 residues long. Trimming cost V 1 base and J 2 bases; bases outside gene matches: 6.

This clone was observed a handful of times. V is TRBV18 and J is TRBJ2-2; the D is unclear. From germline, CDR1 is KGHSH and CDR2 LQKENI. The CDR3 is 13 amino acids. The V and J ends lost 6 bases and 5 bases respectively, with 10 bases between them. The CDR3 is CASSSVRTGELFF. The CDR3, as DNA: TGTGCCAGCTCTTCCGTGCGGACCGGGGAGCTGTTTTTT. Full variable domain (outside the CDR3, taken from reference TRBV18 and TRBJ2-2): NAGVMQNPRHLVRRRGQEARLRCSPMKGHSHVYWYRQLPEEGLKFMVYLQKENIIDESGMPKERFSAEFPKEGPSILRIQQVVRGDSAAYFCASSSVRTGELFFGEGSRLTVL.

V usage is TRBV4-3 and J usage is TRBJ1-5; maybe TRBD1 (5 bases). This CDR3 comprises 16 residues. CDR1 is LGHNA, CDR2 YSLEER, per germline. V dropped 3 bases and J dropped 6 bases, with 18 bases sitting between them. CDR3 DNA sequence: TGCGCCAGCAGCCATGTCGGCAGGGAGATCGGTCAGCCCCAGCATTTT. It yields the protein CASSHVGREIGQPQHF.

Here the CDR3 DNA reads TGTGCCAGCAGTTACGGGGGGCAGACGCCTGAAAACACCATATATTTT. It yields the protein CASSYGGQTPENTIYF. The chain uses TRBV6-5 and TRBJ1-3; tentative D call: TRBD1 (6 bases). This CDR3 spans 16 amino acids. V was trimmed by 2 bases and J by 6 bases, leaving 17 bases between them. Germline CDR1 reads MNHEY; CDR2 reads SVGAGI.

The genes are TRBV30 and TRBJ1-5; D is perhaps TRBD1 (5 bases). Trimming took 0 bases from V and 6 from J, leaving 12 bases between them. Looked up from germline, CDR1 is GTSNPN and CDR2 is SVGIG (reference sequence). This CDR3 has 14 residues. This chain's CDR3 is CAWSVQAISQPQHF. The CDR3 nucleotides read TGTGCCTGGAGTGTACAGGCAATCAGTCAGCCCCAGCATTTT. The full variable domain, with the rest looked up from reference TRBV30 and TRBJ1-5, is SQTIHQWPATLVQPVGSPLSLECTVEGTSNPNLYWYRQAAGRGLQLLFYSVGIGQISSEVPQNLSASRPQDRQFILSSKKLLLSDSGFYLCAWSVQAISQPQHFGDGTRLSIL.

The chain has TRBV7-3 and TRBJ2-2; 7 nucleotides match TRBD1. The germline CDR1 and CDR2 sequences are SGHTA and FQGTGA. V shed 2 bases and J 3 bases; nucleotides not matched to a gene: 0. There are 14 residues in the CDR3. The CDR3 protein is CASSLDRDTGELFF. The CDR3, as DNA: TGTGCCAGCAGCTTAGACAGGGACACCGGGGAGCTGTTTTTT.

The table lists this clone with a count of one. This sequence joins TRBV28 and TRBJ2-5, with TRBD1 matching over 9 bases. Germline CDR1 reads MDHEN; CDR2 reads SYDVKM. CDR3 length equals 15 residues. The trim removed 2 bases at V and 5 bases at J, leaving 6 bases unmatched. The CDR3 protein is CASSLQGQGSETQYF. In DNA, the CDR3 is TGTGCCAGCAGTTTACAAGGACAGGGGTCGGAGACCCAGTACTTC.

This sequence joins TRBV28 and TRBJ1-1, with a weak D call TRBD1 (6 bases). Germline values: CDR1 MDHEN, CDR2 SYDVKM. This CDR3 comprises 14 residues. V was trimmed by 6 bases and J by 1 base, leaving 12 bases between them. CDR3 protein: CASRPGTSNTEAFF. In nucleotides, the CDR3 is TGTGCCAGCAGACCCGGGACATCGAACACTGAAGCTTTCTTT.

The rearrangement uses TRBV6-1 and TRBJ1-6; 9 bases align to TRBD1. CDR3 length: 15 residues. Germline V gene data show CDR1 as MNHNS and CDR2 as SASEGT. Trimming at V came to 8 bases and at J to 8 bases, leaving 10 bases not matched to a gene. The CDR3 protein is CASDLGQGNDSPLHF. CDR3 DNA sequence: TGTGCCAGCGACCTGGGACAGGGTAACGATTCACCCCTCCACTTT.

The chain is built from TRBV18 and TRBJ2-7; 10 bases line up with TRBD1. Germline CDR1 is KGHSH and CDR2 is LQKENI. The CDR3 extends over 15 amino acids. The V gene end was trimmed by 7 bases and the J gene end by 4 bases; junction bases not matched to a gene: 10. The chain's CDR3 is CASLGDRGTDYEQYF. Written as DNA, the CDR3 is TGTGCCAGCTTAGGGGACAGGGGAACGGATTACGAGCAGTACTTC.

The chain couples TRBV28 to TRBJ2-7; D possibly corresponds to TRBD2 (6 bases). With 4 bases removed from V and 3 bases from J, the gap between germline ends came to 10 bases. The CDR3 is 13 residues long. CDR1 and CDR2 (germline): MDHEN, SYDVKM. CDR3 loop: CASSWVGGYEQYF. In nucleotides, the CDR3 is TGTGCCAGCAGTTGGGTGGGGGGCTACGAGCAGTACTTC.

The gene calls are TRBV6-6 and TRBJ1-2; D call uncertain. The V and J ends lost 6 bases and 6 bases respectively, with 11 bases between them. This CDR3 comprises 12 residues. Germline CDR1 reads MNHNY; CDR2 reads SVGAGI (reference sequence). The chain's CDR3 is CASSLKGNGYTF. The CDR3 DNA sequence: TGTGCCAGCAGCCTCAAGGGAAATGGCTACACCTTC.

The genes are TRBV5-1 and TRBJ1-3; the match to TRBD1 covers 9 bases. The CDR3 consists of 15 residues. With 4 bases clipped from V and 1 base from J, the junction kept 3 bases outside the gene matches. The V gene's germline CDR1 is SGHRS and CDR2 YFSETQ. The CDR3 sequence is CASSAGTGSGNTIYF. The DNA for the CDR3 is TGCGCCAGCAGCGCGGGGACAGGGTCTGGAAACACCATATATTTT.

This chain links TRBV6-5 with TRBJ1-2; 9 bases line up with TRBD1. Germline values: CDR1 MNHEY, CDR2 SVGAGI. The CDR3 contains 14 residues. The J segment lost 2 bases and the V segment lost 4 bases, leaving 2 bases of the junction unmatched. The CDR3 loop is CASSSGTGNYGYTF. CDR3 sequence (DNA): TGTGCCAGCAGTTCCGGGACAGGGAACTATGGCTACACCTTC.

The chain links TRBV7-9 to TRBJ2-1; no firm D call. Germline loops: CDR1 SEHNR, CDR2 FQNEAQ (reference sequence). V was clipped by 5 bases and J by 4 bases, with 3 bases between them. CDR3 size: 11 residues. Here the CDR3 reads CASSPYNEQFF. CDR3 nucleotide sequence: TGTGCCAGCAGCCCTTACAATGAGCAGTTCTTC.

This sequence joins TRBV7-2 and TRBJ1-3, with a possible D match to TRBD1 (5 bases). Trimming cost V 6 bases and J 5 bases, with 11 bases left between them. Germline CDR1 and CDR2: SGHTA and FQGNSA. The CDR3 runs to 13 residues. The DNA of the CDR3 is TGTGCCAGCAGTTTTGACAGACGAAACACCATATATTTT. Its protein is CASSFDRRNTIYF.

The V gene is TRBV2, the J gene TRBJ2-5, with a tentative D call TRBD1 (5 bases). Germline V gene lookup returns CDR1 SNHLY and CDR2 FYNNEI. Trimming pared 6 bases from V and 5 bases from J, leaving 13 bases between. The CDR3 loop spans 13 amino acids. CDR3 sequence: CASRDNLGETQYF. The CDR3 region has the DNA TGTGCCAGCAGGGACAATCTGGGGGAGACCCAGTACTTC.

V and J are TRBV4-3 and TRBJ2-1, with D perhaps TRBD1 or TRBD2 (6 bases each). The CDR3 is 16 amino acids. The germline V and J ends were trimmed by 0 bases and 6 bases, with 15 bases remaining between them. The germline CDR1 and CDR2 sequences are LGHNA and YSLEER. The CDR3, as DNA: TGCGCCAGCAGCCAAGATCTGAGGGGGGATTTCAATGAGCAGTTCTTC. This encodes CASSQDLRGDFNEQFF.

CDR3 in amino acids: CASSFQALGRPLHF. The CDR3 coding sequence is TGTGCCAGCAGTTTTCAAGCCCTGGGGAGGCCCCTCCACTTT. The chain carries TRBV27 and TRBJ1-6; D uncertain. Germline V lookup: CDR1 MNHEY, CDR2 SMNVEV (reference sequence). The CDR3 runs 14 residues. V lost 3 bases and J 13 bases, leaving 16 bases between the germline ends.

The J gene is TRBJ2-1, the V gene TRBV6-6; 9 nucleotides match TRBD2. Germline V lookup: CDR1 MNHNY, CDR2 SVGAGI (reference sequence). V lost 8 bases, J lost 6 bases, and 11 bases stayed unmatched. CDR3 size: 15 residues. CDR3 nucleotides: TGTGCCAGCCGGCTAGCGGGAAGAGACGTCAATGAGCAGTTCTTC. This sequence encodes CASRLAGRDVNEQFF.

V usage is TRBV7-9 and J usage is TRBJ2-2; a weak D match, TRBD1 (5 bases). V was clipped by 5 bases and J by 1 base, with 17 bases between them. Germline V lookup: CDR1 SEHNR, CDR2 FQNEAQ (reference sequence). CDR3 length: 17 residues. The CDR3 loop is CASSLTAGLKNTGELFF. In nucleotides, the CDR3 is TGTGCCAGCAGCCTTACGGCAGGGCTAAAGAACACCGGGGAGCTGTTTTTT.

The chain joins TRBV7-3 to TRBJ2-1, with 7 positions matching TRBD2. Germline V gene sequence: CDR1 SGHTA, CDR2 FQGTGA. The V segment lost 4 bases and the J segment 5 bases; nucleotides outside the gene matches: 8. This CDR3 has 15 residues. The CDR3 bases are TGTGCCAGCAGCTCCGGGGGTGCGGGGGACAATGAGCAGTTCTTC. This codes for CASSSGGAGDNEQFF.

This rearrangement joins TRBV4-2 to TRBJ2-1; perhaps TRBD1 as D (6 bases). Trimming pared 2 bases from V and 2 bases from J, leaving 13 bases between. This CDR3 region has 16 residues. Germline loops: CDR1 LGHNA, CDR2 YNFKEQ. For the CDR3, the DNA is TGTGCCAGCAGCCAACTTACAGGGTTAACCTACAATGAGCAGTTCTTC. Translating gives CASSQLTGLTYNEQFF.